This T cell receptor beta chain was documented in a study of T-cell memory formation after mild COVID-19. Overall study results and limits: From day 15 to 85, contracting clones were balanced between CD4 and CD8, whereas later expanders leaned toward CD4+. CD8+ contracting clones occupied EMRA, while CD4+ ones occupied mainly CM and EM.

This clonotype was found many times. Its antigen is still unknown. Amplification by 5'RACE using constant-segment primers produced TCR alpha and TCR beta cDNA libraries that carried sample barcodes and UMIs. TCRdb reprocessed the 5' RACE reads with MiXCR, giving one entry per CDR3 protein. The data show approximately 300,000 distinct CDR3 sequences, roughly 15% seen once. V was clipped by 0 bases and J by 4 bases, with 11 bases between them. Germline assignment: CDR1 SQVTM and CDR2 ANQGSEA. The CDR3 is 14 residues long. The receptor was derived from a man aged 18 to 30 who had mild COVID-19 (a few samples of this study predate the infection). Cell type and time point are not known. The chain couples TRBV29-1 to TRBJ2-3; no clear D gene. What was sequenced was PBMCs or a T cell subset sorted from them (not recorded which). The CDR3 region is CSVEDPDGPDTQYF. DNA of the CDR3: TGCAGCGTTGAAGATCCTGATGGTCCAGATACGCAGTATTTT.